This record looks at one TCR beta chain sequence and its context. Antigen: not known. At one end the junction does not follow the germline gene, possibly because of a read error. The source of the sample is a study of cytomegalovirus exposure and HLA in healthy donors. Primers: 60 Vbeta forward and 13 Jbeta reverse. Clones were read by immunoSEQ multiplex PCR, and TCRdb kept only the in-frame ones, dropping some. The repertoire includes around 150,000 clones, 70% to 85% of them detected once, and approximately 2.3% sits in the top ten. Germline V lookup: CDR1 GTSNPN, CDR2 SVGIG (reference sequence). This CDR3 spans 16 amino acids. Broader study findings: In presence/absence analyses, roughly uniform sequencing depth across donors was assumed. Within the data, a cluster of highly shared sequence variants was likely a sequencing artifact. A later analysis, which compared TCR beta chains of equal frequency, found the HLA-associated ones more clonally expanded. The only immune exposure information that was available was CMV serostatus.

The sequenced sample was PBMCs. The chain carries TRBV30 and TRBJ2-6; 9 nucleotides line up with TRBD1. The sequence derives from a man aged 35 to 55 in good health and CMV-seronegative. CDR3 region: CACSQGASSGANGLTF. In nucleotides, the CDR3 is TGTGCCTGCTCACAGGGGGCGTCCTCTGGGGCCAACGGCCTGACTTTC.